A single sample is the source of the 27 T cell receptor beta chains below, sequenced in a study of PD-1 blockade in classical Hodgkin lymphoma. The data were produced by immunoSEQ multiplex PCR, yet TCRdb's version contains in-frame clones alone and is incomplete. The repertoire holds nearly 55,000 clones, with 81% as singletons. Exposure to brentuximab vedotin varied, and each patient had relapsed following autologous stem cell transplantation. The input for sequencing was peripheral blood mononuclear cells (PBMCs), taken at baseline. The receptors originated from a human donor with classical Hodgkin lymphoma.

The gene calls are TRBV19 and TRBJ2-7; TRBD1 matches at 9 bases. The V gene end was trimmed by 5 bases and the J gene end by 3 bases; junction bases not matched to a gene: 5. Germline CDR1 reads LNHDA; CDR2 reads SQIVND (reference sequence). This CDR3 comprises 14 residues. The chain's CDR3 is CASSLPGQGYEQYF. The CDR3 DNA follows: TGTGCCAGTAGTTTACCGGGACAGGGCTACGAGCAGTACTTC.

The genes are TRBV30 and TRBJ2-3; weak D call: TRBD2 (5 bases). Per the germline V gene, CDR1 is GTSNPN and CDR2 is SVGIG (reference sequence). V was clipped by 0 bases and J by 5 bases, with 9 bases between them. This CDR3 contains 13 residues. The CDR3: CAWSVLSVDTQYF. The CDR3, as DNA: TGTGCCTGGAGTGTACTTAGCGTAGATACGCAGTATTTT.

The sample holds a few counts of this clone. Here the CDR3 DNA reads TGTGCCAGCAGCCTAACCCGGGACAGGATCGCTGAAGCTTTCTTT. Translation: CASSLTRDRIAEAFF. The V call is TRBV11-2, the J call TRBJ1-1; 8 bases line up with TRBD1. Trimming took 5 bases from V and 6 from J; bases not matched to a gene: 11. CDR1 SGHAT and CDR2 FQNNGV come from the germline V gene. The CDR3 is 15 amino acids.

The chain combines TRBV18 with TRBJ1-5; TRBD1 might be the D (6 bases). This CDR3 spans 13 amino acids. CDR1 is KGHSH, CDR2 LQKENI, per germline. V was pared by 5 bases and J by 4 bases, with 9 bases between. The CDR3 DNA follows: TGTGCCAGCTCAGAGGGGGAAAATCAGCCCCAGCATTTT. This encodes CASSEGENQPQHF. Looking up the rest from reference TRBV18 and TRBJ1-5 gives the full variable domain: NAGVMQNPRHLVRRRGQEARLRCSPMKGHSHVYWYRQLPEEGLKFMVYLQKENIIDESGMPKERFSAEFPKEGPSILRIQQVVRGDSAAYFCASSEGENQPQHFGDGTRLSIL.

The rearrangement uses TRBV11-3 and TRBJ1-2; possible D gene TRBD1, 5 bases. The CDR3 sequence is 16 residues long. V lost 4 bases to trimming and J lost 4 bases, with 19 bases between them. Germline assignment: CDR1 SGHNT and CDR2 YENEEA. CDR3 amino acids: CASSSSRDGGPYGYTF. The CDR3 DNA follows: TGTGCCAGCAGCTCTTCACGGGACGGGGGACCCTATGGCTACACCTTC.

The J gene is TRBJ1-5, the V gene TRBV11-3; 8 bases line up with TRBD1. The CDR3 length is 13 residues. Germline CDR1 reads SGHNT; CDR2 reads YENEEA. J was trimmed by 5 bases and V by 5 bases; bases with no gene match: 2. The CDR3 reads CASSVTGDQPQHF. CDR3 in DNA: TGTGCCAGCAGCGTGACAGGGGATCAGCCCCAGCATTTT.

In its sample, this clone is large. The chain recombines TRBV7-9 with TRBJ2-5; the D gene is possibly TRBD2 (5 bases). The CDR3 has 15 residues. Per the germline V gene, CDR1 is SEHNR and CDR2 is FQNEAQ (reference sequence). With 5 bases removed from V and 5 bases from J, the gap between germline ends came to 18 bases. The CDR3 DNA reads TGTGCCAGCAGCCCGATCGGGCGGGCCAGGGAGACCCAGTACTTC. Translating gives CASSPIGRARETQYF.

The V and J genes are TRBV2 and TRBJ1-2, with 8 bases identical to TRBD1. Germline V gene sequence: CDR1 SNHLY, CDR2 FYNNEI. The ends lost 6 bases at V and 3 bases at J; junction bases unmatched: 6. There are 14 residues in the CDR3. CDR3 amino acids: CASSPGQGHYGYTF. The CDR3 DNA is TGTGCCAGCAGCCCCGGACAGGGACACTATGGCTACACCTTC.

This clone is classed as medium-sized. This CDR3 reads CASSLREGGGNEQFF. In DNA form, the CDR3 reads TGTGCCAGCAGCTTACGGGAGGGCGGTGGCAATGAGCAGTTCTTC. The chain couples TRBV7-8 to TRBJ2-1; 8 positions agree with TRBD2. Trimming cost V 2 bases and J 6 bases; bases outside gene matches: 6. In germline, CDR1 is SGHVS, CDR2 FQNEAQ. The CDR3 has 15 residues.

The rearrangement links TRBV7-9 to TRBJ2-1; D remains ambiguous. Germline CDR1 is SEHNR and CDR2 is FQNEAQ (reference sequence). V was trimmed by 4 bases and J by 5 bases, leaving 6 bases between them. The CDR3 is 12 residues long. CDR3 protein: CASSSTNNEQFF. As DNA, the CDR3 is TGTGCCAGCAGCTCCACCAACAATGAGCAGTTCTTC.

Here the CDR3 reads CSLPIYGYTF. DNA of the CDR3: TGCAGTTTGCCAATCTATGGCTACACCTTC. This chain links TRBV20-1 with TRBJ1-2; D is ambiguous. Trimming pared 8 bases from V and 4 bases from J, leaving 8 bases between. This CDR3 contains 10 residues. Germline V gives CDR1 DFQATT, CDR2 SNEGSKA (reference sequence).

The chain recombines TRBV29-1 with TRBJ2-1, with 9 bases that match TRBD2. The trim removed 4 bases at V and 4 bases at J, leaving 5 bases unmatched. The V gene's germline CDR1 is SQVTM and CDR2 ANQGSEA. The CDR3 is 14 residues long. The CDR3 sequence is CSVGGGRGYNEQFF. The CDR3 nucleotides read TGCAGCGTTGGGGGCGGGAGGGGATACAATGAGCAGTTCTTC.

The chain links TRBV4-3 to TRBJ2-7, with TRBD1 identical over 8 bases. The CDR3 is 14 amino acids. CDR1 LGHNA and CDR2 YSLEER come from the germline V gene. With 2 bases clipped from V and 6 bases from J, the junction kept 6 bases outside the gene matches. DNA of the CDR3: TGCGCCAGCAGCCAACGACAGGGGTCGGGCGAGCAGTACTTC. Translation: CASSQRQGSGEQYF.

The rearrangement uses TRBV19 and TRBJ1-6; D might be TRBD1 (5 bases). Trimming pared 4 bases from V and 6 bases from J, leaving 16 bases between. The CDR3 extends over 16 amino acids. The germline V gene has CDR1 LNHDA and CDR2 SQIVND (reference sequence). CDR3 bases: TGTGCCAGTAGTACGGTCCCGGGACCGGTTAATTCACCCCTCCACTTT. It codes for CASSTVPGPVNSPLHF.

J is TRBJ2-3 and V is TRBV12-2; the table gives TRBD2 as D, unverified against the DNA. TRBV12-2 is a listed pseudogene. The CDR3 sequence is 19 residues long. The CDR3 spells CASRFLGRVLAGAEDTQYF. The CDR3 nucleotides read TGTGCAAGTCGCTTCCTGGGCCGGGTTCTAGCGGGAGCGGAAGATACGCAGTATTTT.

The genes are TRBV5-1 and TRBJ2-4, with TRBD2 matching 10 bases. Germline CDR1 SGHRS, CDR2 YFSETQ. Trimming at V came to 0 bases and at J to 7 bases, leaving 1 base not matched to a gene. The CDR3 contains 14 residues. CDR3 loop: CASSLGSGRNIQYF. As DNA, the CDR3 is TGCGCCAGCAGCTTGGGTAGCGGGAGGAACATTCAGTACTTC. Together with reference TRBV5-1 and TRBJ2-4, the CDR3 gives the full variable domain: KAGVTQTPRYLIKTRGQQVTLSCSPISGHRSVSWYQQTPGQGLQFLFEYFSETQRNKGNFPGRFSGRQFSNSRSEMNVSTLELGDSALYLCASSLGSGRNIQYFGAGTRLSVL.

The chain combines TRBV6-5 with TRBJ2-4; 10 nucleotides line up with TRBD2. CDR1 is MNHEY and CDR2 is SVGAGI in the germline V gene. J lost 8 bases, V lost 2 bases, and 6 bases had no gene match. The CDR3 contains 15 residues. CDR3 amino acids: CASSYMASGSYIQYF. CDR3 nucleotide sequence: TGTGCCAGCAGTTACATGGCTAGCGGGAGTTACATTCAGTACTTC.

The rearrangement joins TRBV30 to TRBJ2-1, with a weak D call TRBD1 (6 bases). Germline assignment: CDR1 GTSNPN and CDR2 SVGIG (reference sequence). The CDR3 has 12 amino acids. V lost 2 bases and J 9 bases, leaving 11 bases between the germline ends. The CDR3 region is CAWSPVGGEQFF. The CDR3 DNA is TGTGCCTGGAGTCCCGTAGGGGGTGAGCAGTTCTTC.

The chain carries TRBV5-4 and TRBJ1-2; possibly TRBD1 for D (5 bases). The V gene's germline CDR1 is SGHNT and CDR2 YYREEE (reference sequence). The CDR3 extends over 15 amino acids. Trimming removed 0 bases at V and 8 bases at J, with 17 bases between. The DNA of the CDR3 is TGTGCCAGCAGCTTGGAAGGGGTCCCCCTTAGGGGCTACACCTTC. Protein sequence: CASSLEGVPLRGYTF.

This chain uses TRBV29-1 with TRBJ2-5; D is undetermined. The CDR3 covers 12 residues. Germline V gives CDR1 SQVTM, CDR2 ANQGSEA. V lost 7 bases to trimming and J lost 2 bases, with 11 bases between them. In nucleotides, the CDR3 is TGCAGCGCCTCGGGCAGTCAAGAGACCCAGTACTTC. This translates into CSASGSQETQYF.

The gene calls are TRBV7-2 and TRBJ1-3; perhaps TRBD1 as D (5 bases). This CDR3 region has 15 residues. The V end was cut by 6 bases, the J end by 8 bases, with 20 bases between. Germline V gene lookup returns CDR1 SGHTA and CDR2 FQGNSA. CDR3 region: CASRRTSGRLDTIYF. In nucleotides, the CDR3 is TGTGCCAGCAGGCGAACCTCGGGGCGCTTAGACACCATATATTTT.

Only one count was recorded for this clone. The chain couples TRBV18 to TRBJ1-1, with TRBD1 identical over 7 bases. Per the germline V gene, CDR1 is KGHSH and CDR2 is LQKENI. Trimming removed 2 bases from V and 11 bases from J; junction bases left unmatched: 5. The length of the CDR3 is 12 residues. The chain's CDR3 is CASSPAGGEAFF. CDR3 in DNA: TGTGCCAGCTCACCAGCAGGGGGAGAGGCTTTCTTT.

This clone was detected ten times or more. The chain uses TRBV7-2 and TRBJ1-1; no clear D gene. This CDR3 is built from 12 residues. In germline, CDR1 is SGHTA, CDR2 FQGNSA. V was clipped by 4 bases and J by 5 bases, with 8 bases between them. CDR3 nucleotide sequence: TGTGCCAGCAGCTACGGACGAACTGAAGCTTTCTTT. This sequence encodes CASSYGRTEAFF.

The rearrangement joins TRBV2 to TRBJ2-7; 10 bases are a match to TRBD2. CDR1 SNHLY and CDR2 FYNNEI come from the germline V gene. Trimming took 8 bases from V and 1 from J; bases not matched to a gene: 20. This CDR3 spans 19 amino acids. The chain's CDR3 is CASHITRVLAGVPSYEQYF. CDR3 nucleotides: TGTGCCAGCCACATAACGCGGGTCCTAGCGGGAGTCCCTTCCTACGAGCAGTACTTC.

The J gene is TRBJ1-2, the V gene TRBV6-5, with TRBD1 matching over 11 bases. The V and J ends lost 4 bases and 7 bases, in that order; junction bases with no gene match: 2. Germline assignment: CDR1 MNHEY and CDR2 SVGAGI. The CDR3 is 13 residues long. For the CDR3, the DNA is TGTGCCAGCAGTTTCGGACAGGGGGCTGGCTACACCTTC. It is translated as CASSFGQGAGYTF.

The V call is TRBV10-3, the J call TRBJ2-7; 7 bases fit TRBD1. Trimming removed 5 bases from V and 2 bases from J; junction bases left unmatched: 6. This CDR3 is 14 amino acids long. Per germline, CDR1 ENHRY and CDR2 SYGVKD. The CDR3 here is CAISPRQGAYEQYV. CDR3 coding DNA: TGTGCCATCAGTCCCAGACAGGGAGCCTACGAGCAGTACGTC.

This chain connects TRBV5-4 to TRBJ2-3; D remains ambiguous. The germline CDR1 and CDR2 sequences are SGHNT and YYREEE (reference sequence). The CDR3 length is 13 residues. V lost 3 bases and J lost 4, with 9 bases in between. CDR3 sequence: CASSSIAADTQYF. The DNA of the CDR3 is TGTGCCAGCAGCTCGATTGCTGCAGATACGCAGTATTTT.